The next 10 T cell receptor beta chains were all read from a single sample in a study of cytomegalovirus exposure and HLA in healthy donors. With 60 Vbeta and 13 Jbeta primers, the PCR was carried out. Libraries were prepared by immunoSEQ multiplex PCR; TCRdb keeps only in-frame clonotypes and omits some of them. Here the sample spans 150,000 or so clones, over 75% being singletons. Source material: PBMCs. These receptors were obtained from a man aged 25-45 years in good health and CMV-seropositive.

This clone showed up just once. The CDR3 loop reads CSAEKGQPQHF. As DNA, the CDR3 is TGCAGTGCAGAAAAGGGGCAGCCCCAGCATTTT. The chain combines TRBV20-1 with TRBJ1-5; possible D gene TRBD1, 5 bases. From germline, CDR1 is DFQATT and CDR2 SNEGSKA (reference sequence). V was pared by 6 bases and J by 7 bases, with 10 bases between. The CDR3 length is 11 residues.

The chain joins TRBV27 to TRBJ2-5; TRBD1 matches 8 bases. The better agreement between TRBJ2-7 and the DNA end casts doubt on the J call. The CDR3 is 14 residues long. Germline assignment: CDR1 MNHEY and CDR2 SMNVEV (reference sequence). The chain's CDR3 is CASSLSGDRSEQYF. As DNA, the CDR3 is TGTGCCAGCAGTTTATCGGGGGACAGGAGCGAGCAGTACTTC.

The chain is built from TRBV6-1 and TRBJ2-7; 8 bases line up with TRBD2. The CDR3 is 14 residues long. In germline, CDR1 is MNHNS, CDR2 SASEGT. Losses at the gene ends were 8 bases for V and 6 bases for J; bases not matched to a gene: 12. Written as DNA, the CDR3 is TGTGCCAGCCGTCGGGGGGGGCTCGCTGGCGAGCAGTACTTC. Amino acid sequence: CASRRGGLAGEQYF.

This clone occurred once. The CDR3 nucleotides read TGTGCCAGCAGTTTAGCCACAGGTGGTCCCCTCGGTGGCTACACCTTC. It translates to CASSLATGGPLGGYTF. This chain uses TRBV28 with TRBJ1-2; a possible D gene is TRBD1 (5 bases). This CDR3 comprises 16 residues. Per the germline V gene, CDR1 is MDHEN and CDR2 is SYDVKM. V was pared by 2 bases and J by 7 bases, with 20 bases between.

CDR3 sequence reads: CASRRVGGTEAFF. CDR3 DNA sequence: TGTGCCAGTAGGCGGGTGGGGGGCACTGAAGCTTTCTTT. V and J are TRBV19 and TRBJ1-1; perhaps TRBD1 as D (5 bases). V lost 6 bases to trimming and J lost 4 bases, with 12 bases between them. The CDR3 extends over 13 amino acids. Germline CDR1 and CDR2: LNHDA and SQIVND (reference sequence).

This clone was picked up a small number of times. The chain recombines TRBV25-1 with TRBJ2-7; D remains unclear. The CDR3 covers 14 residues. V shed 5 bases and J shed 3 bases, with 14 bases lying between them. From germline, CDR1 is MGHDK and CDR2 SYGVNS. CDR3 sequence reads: CASSRGGASYEQYF. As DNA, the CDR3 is TGTGCCAGCAGTCGCGGTGGAGCGAGCTACGAGCAGTACTTC.

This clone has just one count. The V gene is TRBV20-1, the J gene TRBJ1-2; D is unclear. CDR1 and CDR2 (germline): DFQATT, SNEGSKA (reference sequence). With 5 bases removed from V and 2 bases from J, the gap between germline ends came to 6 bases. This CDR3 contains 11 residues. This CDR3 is CSALVNYGYTF. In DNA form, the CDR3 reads TGCAGTGCTCTCGTAAACTATGGCTACACCTTC.

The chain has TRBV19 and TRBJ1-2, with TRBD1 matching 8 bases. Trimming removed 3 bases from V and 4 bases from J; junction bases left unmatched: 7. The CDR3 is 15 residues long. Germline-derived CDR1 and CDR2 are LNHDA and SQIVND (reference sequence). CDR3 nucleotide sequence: TGTGCCAGTAGTATCGAACAGGGGGTTATCTATGGCTACACCTTC. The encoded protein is CASSIEQGVIYGYTF.

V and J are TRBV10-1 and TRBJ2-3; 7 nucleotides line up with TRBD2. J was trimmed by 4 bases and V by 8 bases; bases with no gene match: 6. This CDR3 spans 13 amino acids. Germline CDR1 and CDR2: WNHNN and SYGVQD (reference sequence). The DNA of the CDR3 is TGCGCCAGCGGGCAGACTAGCTCAGATACGCAGTATTTT. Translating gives CASGQTSSDTQYF.

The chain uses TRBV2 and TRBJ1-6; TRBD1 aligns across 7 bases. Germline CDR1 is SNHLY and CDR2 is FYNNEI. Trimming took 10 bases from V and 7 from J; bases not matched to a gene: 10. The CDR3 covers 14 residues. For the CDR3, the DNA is TGTGCCAAAAGGAGAACAGGGGACAATTCACCCCTCCACTTT. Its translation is CAKRRTGDNSPLHF.